This T cell receptor (beta chain) is from a study of blood T cell repertoires in COVID-19. Study-wide background: Acute-phase and convalescent COVID-19 samples originated in the United States, Italy and Spain.

This clone was detected only once. As originally analysed: Estimates of nucleated cell counts were drawn from the amplification of reference gene primers. The protocol was immunoSEQ multiplex PCR, while the TCRdb copy is restricted to in-frame clones and leaves out a portion. V and J calls and clone size are as listed in that table; D and trimming were resolved from the DNA. The top ten clones hold 0.6% of a sample with roughly 450,000 clones, around 91% of them seen once. Trimming took off 6 bases at V and 5 bases at J, with 16 bases between the two ends. The CDR3 length is 14 residues. Germline V gene lookup returns CDR1 SNHLY and CDR2 FYNNEI.

The source is a man aged 18 to 30 who had recovered from COVID-19. The sample taken for sequencing was PBMCs or T cells enriched from blood (not recorded which). This rearrangement joins TRBV2 to TRBJ2-5; D may be TRBD2 (6 bases). As DNA, the CDR3 is TGTGCCAGCAGCGCCTTCGCGGAGGGGGAGACCCAGTACTTC. This sequence encodes CASSAFAEGETQYF.